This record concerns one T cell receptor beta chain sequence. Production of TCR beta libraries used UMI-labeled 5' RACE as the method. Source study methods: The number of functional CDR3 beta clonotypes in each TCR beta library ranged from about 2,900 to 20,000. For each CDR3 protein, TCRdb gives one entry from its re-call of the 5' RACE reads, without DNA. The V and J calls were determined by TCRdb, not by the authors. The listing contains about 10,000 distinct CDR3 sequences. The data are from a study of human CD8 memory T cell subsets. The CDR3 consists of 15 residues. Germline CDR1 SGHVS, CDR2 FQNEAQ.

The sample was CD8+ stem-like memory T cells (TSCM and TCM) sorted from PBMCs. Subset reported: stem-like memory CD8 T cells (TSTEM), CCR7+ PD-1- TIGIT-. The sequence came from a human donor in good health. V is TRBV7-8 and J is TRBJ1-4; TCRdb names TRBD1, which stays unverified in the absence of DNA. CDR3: CASSFDRGSDEKLFF.